The 11 T cell receptor beta chains presented below share a single source sample, sequenced in a study of blood T cell repertoires in COVID-19 (dated by TCRdb to the early 2020s). Library creation used the immunoSEQ multiplex PCR assay. Entries here come from immuneACCESS through TCRdb and include only in-frame sequences with V and J called. Some clones fail to appear in such tables; in the studies checked, an unresolved V gene covers under half of the shortfall, and the cause of the remainder is unknown. The sample table holds fewer than 250,000 clones, of which under 90% were seen once. The ten largest make up around 10% of the sample. The sequencing sample was made of peripheral blood. Receptors were obtained from a man in his forties or fifties with COVID-19, enrolled during active disease.

This rearrangement joins TRBV18 to TRBJ1-5; TRBD1 agrees at 7 bases. The CDR3 consists of 15 residues. In germline, CDR1 is KGHSH, CDR2 LQKENI. Germline trimming cut 3 bases from V and 3 bases from J; bases unmatched to any gene: 5. CDR3 sequence (DNA): TGTGCCAGCTCACCGAGACAGGGAAACAATCAGCCCCAGCATTTT. Translating it yields CASSPRQGNNQPQHF.

In this sample, this clone turned up once. The chain is built from TRBV28 and TRBJ2-7; 8 bases align to TRBD1. CDR1 and CDR2 from the germline V gene are MDHEN and SYDVKM. There are 13 residues in the CDR3. Unmatched junction bases numbered 11, after V lost 10 bases and J lost 6 bases. In DNA form, the CDR3 reads TGTGCCACATACGGGCAGGGGGCGGGCGAGCAGTACTTC. This encodes CATYGQGAGEQYF. Looking up the rest from reference TRBV28 and TRBJ2-7 gives the full variable domain: DVKVTQSSRYLVKRTGEKVFLECVQDMDHENMFWYRQDPGLGLRLIYFSYDVKMKEKGDIPEGYSVSREKKERFSLILESASTNQTSMYLCATYGQGAGEQYFGPGTRLTVT.

The chain combines TRBV7-2 with TRBJ1-1, with TRBD1 matching 7 bases. Trimming at V came to 6 bases and at J to 4 bases, leaving 11 bases not matched to a gene. The length of the CDR3 is 15 residues. Germline loops: CDR1 SGHTA, CDR2 FQGNSA. CDR3 protein: CASRPGDRRSTEAFF. The CDR3 bases are TGTGCCAGCAGGCCAGGGGACAGAAGGTCCACTGAAGCTTTCTTT.

The rearrangement uses TRBV27 and TRBJ2-2, with D maybe TRBD2 (6 bases). V lost 2 bases to trimming and J lost 8 bases, with 6 bases between them. CDR3 size: 12 residues. Germline V CDR1 and CDR2: MNHEY, SMNVEV (reference sequence). The CDR3 bases are TGTGCCAGCAGTTTAGGGACTGGGGAGCTGTTTTTT. It translates to CASSLGTGELFF.

CDR3 in amino acids: CASSFERGRWETQYF. DNA of the CDR3: TGCGCCAGCAGCTTCGAGCGGGGGCGGTGGGAGACCCAGTACTTC. The rearrangement links TRBV5-1 to TRBJ2-5, with 8 bases identical to TRBD2. The germline V gene has CDR1 SGHRS and CDR2 YFSETQ. V dropped 2 bases and J dropped 5; count of bases not matched to a gene: 8. The CDR3 has 15 amino acids.

The chain links TRBV28 to TRBJ2-1, with 9 bases matching TRBD1. The CDR3 has 17 amino acids. V lost 4 bases and J lost 15; bases outside the gene matches: 22. Germline values: CDR1 MDHEN, CDR2 SYDVKM. DNA for the CDR3: TGTGCCAGCAGTTCGCTGGCTACCGAACAGGGGGCCAGCCCAAGGTTCTTC. Its translation: CASSSLATEQGASPRFF.

As regards this clone: Additional DNA sequences in this sample encode the identical CDR3. This sequence joins TRBV3-1 (or the pseudogene TRBV3-2) and TRBJ1-4; D is unresolved. The CDR3 spans 14 residues. V lost 1 base to trimming and J lost 5 bases, with 8 bases between them. Germline V gives CDR1 LGHDT, CDR2 YNNKEL (reference sequence). DNA for the CDR3: TGTGCCAGCAGCCAAGGTGGTAGCAATGAAAAACTGTTTTTT. The encoded protein is CASSQGGSNEKLFF.

V is TRBV28 and J is TRBJ2-7, with D tentatively TRBD1 (5 bases). CDR3 length equals 13 residues. CDR1 is MDHEN and CDR2 is SYDVKM in the germline V gene. V lost 8 bases and J 2 bases, leaving 13 bases between the germline ends. The CDR3 nucleotides read TGTGCCAGCGTGGGGCAGAAGACCTACGAGCAGTACTTC. It encodes CASVGQKTYEQYF.

V is TRBV7-2 and J is TRBJ2-5; 8 bases agree with TRBD1. The V gene's germline CDR1 is SGHTA and CDR2 FQGNSA. This CDR3 is 14 amino acids long. V trimming: 3 bases; J trimming: 4 bases; junction bases outside the gene matches: 4. The CDR3 spells CASSFSQGGETQYF. In nucleotides, the CDR3 is TGTGCCAGCAGCTTTTCACAGGGGGGAGAGACCCAGTACTTC. Together with reference TRBV7-2 and TRBJ2-5, the CDR3 gives the full variable domain: GAGVSQSPSNKVTEKGKDVELRCDPISGHTALYWYRQSLGQGLEFLIYFQGNSAPDKSGLPSDRFSAERTGGSVSTLTIQRTQQEDSAVYLCASSFSQGGETQYFGPGTRLLVL.

This clone occurred once. This chain uses TRBV2 with TRBJ1-6, with 7 bases fitting TRBD1. Germline loops: CDR1 SNHLY, CDR2 FYNNEI. The J segment lost 14 bases and the V segment lost 7 bases, leaving 23 bases of the junction unmatched. The CDR3 is 17 amino acids. The CDR3 protein is CASNQLISGTAEFTLHF. The DNA for the CDR3 is TGTGCCAGCAACCAGCTGATATCCGGGACAGCCGAATTCACCCTCCACTTT.

This clone was seen just once. V usage is TRBV6-1 and J usage is TRBJ1-3; D remains unclear. V was cut by 1 base and J by 7 bases, with 11 bases left in between. The CDR3 is made up of 14 amino acids. In germline, CDR1 is MNHNS, CDR2 SASEGT. The CDR3 loop is CASSEVLVRNTIYF. The DNA for the CDR3 is TGTGCCAGCAGTGAAGTCCTCGTTCGGAACACCATATATTTT.